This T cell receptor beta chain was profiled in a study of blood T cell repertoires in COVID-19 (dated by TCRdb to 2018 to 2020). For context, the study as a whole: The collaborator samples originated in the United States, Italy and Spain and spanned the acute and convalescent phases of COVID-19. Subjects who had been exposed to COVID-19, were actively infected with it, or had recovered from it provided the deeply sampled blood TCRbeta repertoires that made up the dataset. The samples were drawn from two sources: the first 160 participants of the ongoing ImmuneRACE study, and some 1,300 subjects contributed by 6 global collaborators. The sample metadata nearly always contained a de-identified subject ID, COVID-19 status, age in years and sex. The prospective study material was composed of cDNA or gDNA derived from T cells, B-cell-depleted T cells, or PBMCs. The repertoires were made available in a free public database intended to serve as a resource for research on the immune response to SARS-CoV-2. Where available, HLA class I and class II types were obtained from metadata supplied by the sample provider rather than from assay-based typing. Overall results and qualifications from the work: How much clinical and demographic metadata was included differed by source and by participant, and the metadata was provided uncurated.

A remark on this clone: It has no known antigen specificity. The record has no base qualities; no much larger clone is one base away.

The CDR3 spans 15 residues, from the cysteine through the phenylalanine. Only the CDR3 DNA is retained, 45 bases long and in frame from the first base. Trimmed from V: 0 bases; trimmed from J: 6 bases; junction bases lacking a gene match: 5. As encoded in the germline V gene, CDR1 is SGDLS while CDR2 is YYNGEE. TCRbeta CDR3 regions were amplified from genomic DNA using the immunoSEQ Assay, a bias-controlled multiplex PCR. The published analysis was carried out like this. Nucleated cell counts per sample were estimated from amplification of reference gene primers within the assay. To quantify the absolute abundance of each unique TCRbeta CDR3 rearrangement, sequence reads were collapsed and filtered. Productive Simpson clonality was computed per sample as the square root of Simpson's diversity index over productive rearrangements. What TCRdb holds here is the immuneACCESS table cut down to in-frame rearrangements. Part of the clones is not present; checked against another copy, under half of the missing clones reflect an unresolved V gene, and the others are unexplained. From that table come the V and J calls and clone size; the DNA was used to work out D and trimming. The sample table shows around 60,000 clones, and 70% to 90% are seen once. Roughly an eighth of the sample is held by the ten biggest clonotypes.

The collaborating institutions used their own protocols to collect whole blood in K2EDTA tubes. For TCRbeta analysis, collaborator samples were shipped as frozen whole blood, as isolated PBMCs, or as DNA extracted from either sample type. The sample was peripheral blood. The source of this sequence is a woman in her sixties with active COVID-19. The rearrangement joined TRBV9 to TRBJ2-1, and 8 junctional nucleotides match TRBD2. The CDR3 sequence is CASSVDSGVPNEQFF. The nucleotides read TGTGCCAGCAGCGTAGATAGCGGGGTCCCCAATGAGCAGTTCTTC.